Shown below are 9 T cell receptor beta chains from a single sample sequenced in a study of cytomegalovirus exposure and HLA in healthy donors. The PCR contained 60 Vbeta and 13 Jbeta primers. The protocol was immunoSEQ multiplex PCR, while the TCRdb copy is restricted to in-frame clones and leaves out a portion. The sample holds about 130,000 clones, around 68% seen once. Sequences were obtained from PBMCs. These receptors all stem from a man aged 35 to 55 in good health and CMV-seropositive.

The V call is TRBV30, the J call TRBJ2-5; D is perhaps TRBD2 (5 bases). Per germline, CDR1 GTSNPN and CDR2 SVGIG (reference sequence). V lost 5 bases and J 7 bases, leaving 17 bases between the germline ends. This CDR3 contains 13 residues. In nucleotides, the CDR3 is TGTGCCTGGGGCCCCCGGGGTGTGGGGACCCAGTACTTC. This sequence encodes CAWGPRGVGTQYF.

The CDR3 protein is CASSVTFMGGEQFF. The CDR3 DNA reads as TGTGCCAGCAGCGTGACTTTTATGGGGGGTGAGCAGTTCTTC. J is TRBJ2-1 and V is TRBV9; TRBD2 might be the D (6 bases). V shed 2 bases and J shed 9 bases, with 15 bases lying between them. There are 14 residues in the CDR3. Germline-derived CDR1 and CDR2 are SGDLS and YYNGEE.

The chain uses TRBV6-6 and TRBJ2-7; TRBD1 agrees at 10 bases. J was trimmed by 5 bases and V by 6 bases; bases with no gene match: 4. From germline, CDR1 is MNHNY and CDR2 SVGAGI (reference sequence). This CDR3 is 13 amino acids long. The CDR3 sequence is CASRTGTGDEQYF. CDR3 in DNA: TGTGCCAGCAGAACCGGGACAGGGGACGAGCAGTACTTC.

The CDR3 DNA reads as TGTGCCTGGAGCCAACATGAAAACACTGAAGCTTTCTTT. Its translation: CAWSQHENTEAFF. The chain employs TRBV30 and TRBJ1-1, with D uncertain. Deletions cut 3 bases from V and 2 bases from J, with 10 bases between. There are 13 residues in the CDR3. In germline, CDR1 is GTSNPN, CDR2 SVGIG (reference sequence).

In this sample, this clone turned up a few times. CDR3 DNA sequence: TGTGCCAGCAGCTTGGGGGCTACGGAAAAACTGTTTTTT. Translating it yields CASSLGATEKLFF. The rearrangement uses TRBV11-2 and TRBJ1-4; maybe TRBD1 (6 bases). This CDR3 is 13 amino acids long. Germline V CDR1 and CDR2: SGHAT, FQNNGV. V lost 3 bases, J lost 8 bases, and 10 bases lay in between.

The rearrangement joins TRBV19 to TRBJ2-7, with 10 bases lining up with TRBD1. Losses at the gene ends were 3 bases for V and 0 bases for J; bases not matched to a gene: 5. CDR3 length equals 16 residues. From germline, CDR1 is LNHDA and CDR2 SQIVND (reference sequence). The CDR3: CASSIKGQGLSYEQYF. For the CDR3, the DNA is TGTGCCAGTAGTATTAAGGGACAGGGGCTCTCCTACGAGCAGTACTTC.

In the case of this clone: This specimen includes other DNA sequences encoding the same CDR3. This chain connects TRBV4-2 to TRBJ1-1; the D gene is possibly TRBD1 (6 bases). Germline lookup yields CDR1 LGHNA and CDR2 YNFKEQ. V lost 3 bases and J 8 bases, leaving 10 bases between the germline ends. The CDR3 spans 12 residues. Here the CDR3 DNA reads TGTGCCAGCAGCCAGGTTACAGGGGAAGCTTTCTTT. Translating it yields CASSQVTGEAFF.

The chain uses TRBV4-1 and TRBJ2-7; 7 bases map to TRBD1. V was pared by 4 bases and J by 3 bases, with 15 bases of the junction left unmatched. The CDR3 is 17 residues long. The germline CDR1 and CDR2 sequences are MGHRA and YSYEKL. CDR3 sequence (DNA): TGCGCCAGCAGCCCTTACGTAGTCCGGGACAGCCTCTACGAGCAGTACTTC. As protein: CASSPYVVRDSLYEQYF.

The table lists this clone with a few counts. The genes are TRBV19 and TRBJ1-4; D may be TRBD1 (5 bases). V lost 4 bases and J 8 bases, leaving 14 bases between the germline ends. CDR3 length: 14 residues. Germline CDR1 and CDR2: LNHDA and SQIVND (reference sequence). The CDR3 region is CASSRSTDREKLFF. CDR3 nucleotide sequence: TGTGCCAGTAGTAGGTCGACAGATCGGGAAAAACTGTTTTTT.